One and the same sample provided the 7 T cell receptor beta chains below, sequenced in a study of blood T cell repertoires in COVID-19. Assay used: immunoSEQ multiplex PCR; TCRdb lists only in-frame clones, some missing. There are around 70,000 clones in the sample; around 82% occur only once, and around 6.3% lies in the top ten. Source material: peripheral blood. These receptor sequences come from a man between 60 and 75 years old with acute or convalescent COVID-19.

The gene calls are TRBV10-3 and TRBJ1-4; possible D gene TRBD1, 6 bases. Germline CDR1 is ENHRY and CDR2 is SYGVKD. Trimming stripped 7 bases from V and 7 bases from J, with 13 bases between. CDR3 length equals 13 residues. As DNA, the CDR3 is TGTGCCATCACGGGGGGCTTGGGTGAAAAACTGTTTTTT. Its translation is CAITGGLGEKLFF.

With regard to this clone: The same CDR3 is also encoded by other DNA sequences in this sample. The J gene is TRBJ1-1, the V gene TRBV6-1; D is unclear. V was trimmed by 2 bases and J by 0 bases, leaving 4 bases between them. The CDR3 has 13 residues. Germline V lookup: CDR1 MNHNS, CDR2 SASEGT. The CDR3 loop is CASSEIMNTEAFF. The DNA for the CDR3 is TGTGCCAGCAGTGAAATTATGAACACTGAAGCTTTCTTT.

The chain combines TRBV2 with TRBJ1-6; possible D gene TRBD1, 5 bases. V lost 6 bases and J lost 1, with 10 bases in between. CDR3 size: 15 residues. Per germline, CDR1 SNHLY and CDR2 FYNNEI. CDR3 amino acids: CASRSGISYNSPLHF. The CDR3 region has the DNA TGTGCCAGCAGGTCAGGGATTTCCTATAATTCACCCCTCCACTTT.

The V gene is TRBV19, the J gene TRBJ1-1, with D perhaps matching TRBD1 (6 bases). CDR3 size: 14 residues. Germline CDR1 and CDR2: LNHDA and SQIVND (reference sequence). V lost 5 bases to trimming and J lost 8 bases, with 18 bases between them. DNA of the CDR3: TGTGCCAGTAGTCCTCCTTTGGGGGCCCCCGAAGCTTTCTTT. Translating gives CASSPPLGAPEAFF.

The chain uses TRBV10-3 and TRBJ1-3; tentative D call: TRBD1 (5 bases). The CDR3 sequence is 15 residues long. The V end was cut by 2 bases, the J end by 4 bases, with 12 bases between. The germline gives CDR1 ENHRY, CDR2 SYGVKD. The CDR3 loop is CAISERGGYGNTIYF. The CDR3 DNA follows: TGTGCCATCAGTGAGCGCGGGGGGTACGGAAACACCATATATTTT.

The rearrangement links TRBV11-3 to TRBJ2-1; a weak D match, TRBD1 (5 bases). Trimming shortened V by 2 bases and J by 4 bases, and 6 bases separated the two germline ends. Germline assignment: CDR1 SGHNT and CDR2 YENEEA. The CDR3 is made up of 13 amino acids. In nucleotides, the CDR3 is TGTGCCAGCAGCTTAAACAGGTACAATGAGCAGTTCTTC. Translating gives CASSLNRYNEQFF.

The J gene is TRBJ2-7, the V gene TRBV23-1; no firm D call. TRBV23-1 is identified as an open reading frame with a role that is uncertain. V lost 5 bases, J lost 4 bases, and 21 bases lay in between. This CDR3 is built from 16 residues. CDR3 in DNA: TGCGCCAGCAGTACCCCGGAGATGAACACCCCATACGAGCAGTACGTC. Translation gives CASSTPEMNTPYEQYV.